A selection of T cell receptor beta chains follows, all from one sample in a study of prognosis after radiotherapy for stage I lung cancer. TCRdb independently ran MiXCR on the multiplex PCR reads; one entry per CDR3 protein. The table shows roughly 14,000 distinct CDR3 sequences, with about a quarter occurring only once. Material: PBMCs, obtained before or after stereotactic body radiation therapy (not recorded which). These receptors were collected from a donor aged 50 or older with non-small cell lung cancer. CDR3s include the opening cysteine and the closing phenylalanine or tryptophan. Fields, in order: J gene, V gene, D gene, clone size, CDR3 DNA, CDR3 protein. The D gene is left open where the match is weak. For some rows the clone size is stated as once, few or many, or as a class when expanded; others skip it.

j_call: TRBJ2-2
v_call: TRBV14
d_call: TRBD2
clone_size: many
cdr3_nt: TGTGCCAGCAGCCAAGGACTGGGGGGGTTCGCGAACACCGGGGAGCTGTTTTTT
cdr3_aa: CASSQGLGGFANTGELFF

j_call: TRBJ1-2
v_call: TRBV10-3
d_call: TRBD1
clone_size: many
cdr3_nt: TGTGCCATCAGTGACCGGGACAGGGTTGCCAACTATGGCTACACCTTC
cdr3_aa: CAISDRDRVANYGYTF

j_call: TRBJ2-7
v_call: TRBV2
d_call: .
clone_size: many
cdr3_nt: TGTGCCAGCGGCCGACCTCTCTGGAATTCTTACGAGCAGTACTTC
cdr3_aa: CASGRPLWNSYEQYF

j_call: TRBJ1-3
v_call: TRBV30
d_call: .
clone_size: .
cdr3_nt: TGTGCCCGGAGCTCCCACAACACCATATATTTT
cdr3_aa: CARSSHNTIYF

j_call: TRBJ2-7
v_call: TRBV15
d_call: .
clone_size: .
cdr3_nt: TGTGCCACCAGCAGAGACTTAGGAGGGCGCGAGCAGTACTTC
cdr3_aa: CATSRDLGGREQYF

j_call: TRBJ2-1
v_call: TRBV5-1
d_call: .
clone_size: medium-sized
cdr3_nt: TGCGCCAGCAGCTCAGGAGACTCCCACAATGAGCAGTTCTTC
cdr3_aa: CASSSGDSHNEQFF

j_call: TRBJ2-1
v_call: TRBV18
d_call: .
clone_size: many
cdr3_nt: TGTGCCAGCTCACCACCTGTAGCGGCCCTCTACAATGAGCAGTTCTTC
cdr3_aa: CASSPPVAALYNEQFF

j_call: TRBJ2-7
v_call: TRBV14
d_call: .
clone_size: many
cdr3_nt: TGTGCCAGCAGCCATAACGAGGGCCTCGAGCAGTACTTC
cdr3_aa: CASSHNEGLEQYF

j_call: TRBJ2-1
v_call: TRBV27
d_call: .
clone_size: .
cdr3_nt: TGTGCCACCACAGGGGGGGGGATAGTAGGATACAGTGAGCAGTTCTTC
cdr3_aa: CATTGGGIVGYSEQFF

j_call: TRBJ2-3
v_call: TRBV5-8
d_call: .
clone_size: many
cdr3_nt: TGTGCCAGCAGAGCAGGGAAAGATACGCAGTATTTT
cdr3_aa: CASRAGKDTQYF

j_call: TRBJ1-1
v_call: TRBV5-1
d_call: TRBD1
clone_size: many
cdr3_nt: TGCGCCAGCGGGGACAGGGGTGACACTGAAGCTTTCTTT
cdr3_aa: CASGDRGDTEAFF

j_call: TRBJ1-1
v_call: TRBV6-2/TRBV6-3
d_call: .
clone_size: many
cdr3_nt: TGTGCCATCCTAGTCACCCAATACCCGGAGGCCTACACTGAAGCTTTCTTT
cdr3_aa: CAILVTQYPEAYTEAFF

j_call: TRBJ2-1
v_call: TRBV18
d_call: .
clone_size: many
cdr3_nt: TGTGCCAGCTCACCCCGGGGGCTTCTCGGCTCCTACAATGAGCAGTTCTTC
cdr3_aa: CASSPRGLLGSYNEQFF

j_call: TRBJ2-2
v_call: TRBV29-1
d_call: TRBD2
clone_size: .
cdr3_nt: TGCAGCGTTGCTAAAAGCGGGGGCCAGAACACCGGGGAGCTGTTTTTT
cdr3_aa: CSVAKSGGQNTGELFF

j_call: TRBJ2-3
v_call: TRBV27
d_call: .
clone_size: .
cdr3_nt: TGTGCCAGCAGTCCGGAGTTACTTCCTAGCACAGATACGCAGTATTTT
cdr3_aa: CASSPELLPSTDTQYF

j_call: TRBJ1-6
v_call: TRBV28
d_call: .
clone_size: many
cdr3_nt: TGTGCCAGCAGTTTCCGTTGGGGCTCCTATAATTCACCCCTCCACTTT
cdr3_aa: CASSFRWGSYNSPLHF

j_call: TRBJ1-1
v_call: TRBV6-1
d_call: .
clone_size: medium-sized
cdr3_nt: TGTGCCAGCACCAGAAATGGGTACACTGAAGCTTTCTTT
cdr3_aa: CASTRNGYTEAFF

j_call: TRBJ2-7
v_call: TRBV7-6
d_call: TRBD1
clone_size: many
cdr3_nt: TGTGCCAGCAGCTCTGCAGGGGGCAGCTACGAGCAGTACTTC
cdr3_aa: CASSSAGGSYEQYF

j_call: TRBJ2-3
v_call: TRBV5-6
d_call: TRBD1
clone_size: .
cdr3_nt: TGTGCCAGCAGCTGGGCCTCAGGACAGGCCGGATTATATAGCACAGATAAGCAGTATTTT
cdr3_aa: CASSWASGQAGLYSTDKQYF

j_call: TRBJ2-1
v_call: TRBV29-1
d_call: TRBD1
clone_size: many
cdr3_nt: TGCAGCGTTGAGGATACGGGACAGATAAACAATGAGCAGTTCTTC
cdr3_aa: CSVEDTGQINNEQFF

j_call: TRBJ2-5
v_call: TRBV7-7
d_call: TRBD2
clone_size: many
cdr3_nt: TGTGCTAGCAGCCCCGGACTAGCGGGGCCACAAGAGACCCAGTACTTC
cdr3_aa: CASSPGLAGPQETQYF

j_call: TRBJ2-1
v_call: TRBV7-2
d_call: .
clone_size: .
cdr3_nt: TGTGCCAGCAGCTTAGCTGGGGCAGCGGGCTACAATGAGCAGTTCTTC
cdr3_aa: CASSLAGAAGYNEQFF

j_call: TRBJ2-7
v_call: TRBV19
d_call: TRBD1
clone_size: medium-sized
cdr3_nt: TGTGCCAGTAGTATAGACCTGGGGACAGGGTTTTCCTACGAGCAGTACTTC
cdr3_aa: CASSIDLGTGFSYEQYF

j_call: TRBJ1-5
v_call: TRBV20-1
d_call: .
clone_size: many
cdr3_nt: TGCAGTGCCCTCCAGGGTGGAGGCAATCAGCCCCAGCATTTT
cdr3_aa: CSALQGGGNQPQHF

j_call: TRBJ2-1
v_call: TRBV4-1
d_call: .
clone_size: many
cdr3_nt: TGCGCCAGCAGCCAGGAAAGATACAATGAGCAGTTCTTC
cdr3_aa: CASSQERYNEQFF

j_call: TRBJ2-1
v_call: TRBV13
d_call: TRBD2
clone_size: medium-sized
cdr3_nt: TGTGCCAGCAGCAAGCGGGAGGGCTCCTACAATGAGCAGTTCTTC
cdr3_aa: CASSKREGSYNEQFF